This TCR beta chain was profiled in a study of T-cell memory formation after mild COVID-19. The CDR3 is 13 amino acids. The germline CDR1 and CDR2 sequences are SQVTM and ANQGSEA. Trimming removed 2 bases at V and 5 bases at J, with 12 bases between. Overall study findings and caveats: Later expanders leaned toward CD4+, whereas clones contracting from day 15 to 85 were balanced CD4/CD8.

TCRdb used MiXCR to reprocess the 5' RACE reads, holding one entry per CDR3 protein. The table lists approximately 340,000 distinct CDR3 sequences, around a sixth of them singletons. Worth noting for this clonotype: What it binds is not known.

The sequence was obtained from a man younger than 35 who had mild COVID-19 (a few samples of this study predate the infection). Cell type and time point are not known. The V call is TRBV29-1, the J call TRBJ1-1; D remains ambiguous. Material for sequencing was PBMCs or a T cell subset sorted from them (not recorded which). Written as DNA, the CDR3 is TGCAGCGTTGAATTGGTGGGGAGAACTGAAGCTTTCTTT. This sequence encodes CSVELVGRTEAFF.